What follows is one T cell receptor beta chain and its context. What it recognizes is unknown. The data are from a study of chemoradiotherapy in HPV16-positive cancers. Study results and limitations: Better recurrence-free survival went with HPV-responsive T-cell expansion in HPV16-positive patients. Non-HPV-specific T cells did not expand in tumors during treatment, whereas candidate HPV-specific clones and E7-related motifs did. The functional HPV-specific definition rests on just a couple of HPV16-positive patients.

TCRdb's table, derived via immunoSEQ multiplex PCR, lists solely in-frame clones and lacks some. The sample gives 15,000 to 20,000 clones, just under 90% of which show up once; 2.3% is in the top ten. The specimen was blood, collected from a patient who underwent chemoradiotherapy. The sequence was collected from a human donor with HPV-associated anogenital cancer.

As DNA, the CDR3 is TGTGCCAGTTCTCTCGGGGGGGGAGGAACTGAAGCTTTCTTT. This gives the protein CASSLGGGGTEAFF. The chain is built from TRBV27 and TRBJ1-1; TRBD1 might be the D (5 bases). V lost 9 bases to trimming and J lost 5 bases, with 19 bases between them. The CDR3 loop spans 14 amino acids. Looked up from germline, CDR1 is MNHEY and CDR2 is SMNVEV (reference sequence).